Listed below are T cell receptor beta chains from one sample, sequenced in a study of blood T cell repertoires in COVID-19. The protocol was immunoSEQ multiplex PCR, while the TCRdb copy is restricted to in-frame clones and leaves out a portion. Of about 220,000 clones in the sample, 75% to 85% were seen once. The sequenced sample consisted of peripheral blood. These receptors were obtained from a woman aged 70-85 years with COVID-19, enrolled during active disease. Each CDR3 is given with its conserved first and last residue. A D gene is named only where the DNA matches it firmly. Not all rows give a size; the values are once, few, many and, for expanded clones, a class.

V gene: TRBV4-1
clone size: NA
D gene: NA
J gene: TRBJ2-1
CDR3 protein: CASSPTRTTSNEQFF
CDR3 DNA: TGCGCCAGCAGCCCCACCCGGACTACCTCCAATGAGCAGTTCTTC

V gene: TRBV5-1
clone size: NA
D gene: TRBD1
J gene: TRBJ2-7
CDR3 protein: CASSSGQGAYEQYF
CDR3 DNA: TGCGCCAGCAGCTCGGGACAGGGAGCGTACGAGCAGTACTTC

V gene: TRBV30
clone size: NA
D gene: NA
J gene: TRBJ1-4
CDR3 protein: CAWSQPLTGSLSFNEKLFF
CDR3 DNA: TGTGCCTGGAGTCAACCACTGACAGGTTCTCTCTCGTTTAATGAAAAACTGTTTTTT

V gene: TRBV19
clone size: NA
D gene: TRBD1
J gene: TRBJ1-2
CDR3 protein: CASSRDSRYGYTF
CDR3 DNA: TGTGCCAGCTCCCGGGACAGTCGATATGGCTACACCTTC

V gene: TRBV6-6
clone size: NA
D gene: NA
J gene: TRBJ1-2
CDR3 protein: CASSSNYGYTF
CDR3 DNA: TGTGCCAGCAGTTCGAACTATGGCTACACCTTC

V gene: TRBV5-4
clone size: few
D gene: TRBD1
J gene: TRBJ2-5
CDR3 protein: CASSRAGGEETQYF
CDR3 DNA: TGTGCCAGCAGCCGTGCAGGGGGCGAGGAGACCCAGTACTTC

V gene: TRBV7-2
clone size: NA
D gene: NA
J gene: TRBJ2-4
CDR3 protein: CASSSRTYTVNIQYF
CDR3 DNA: TGTGCCAGCAGCTCCCGGACTTATACGGTGAACATTCAGTACTTC

V gene: TRBV7-3
clone size: few
D gene: NA
J gene: TRBJ2-5
CDR3 protein: CASSLSGQGETQYF
CDR3 DNA: TGTGCCAGCAGCTTAAGCGGCCAGGGAGAGACCCAGTACTTC

V gene: TRBV21-1
clone size: NA
D gene: NA
J gene: TRBJ1-5
CDR3 protein: CASSLRRRQGCNQPQHF
CDR3 DNA: TGTGCCAGCAGCCTGAGACGTCGACAGGGTTGTAATCAGCCCCAGCATTTT

V gene: TRBV12-3/TRBV12-4
clone size: NA
D gene: TRBD2
J gene: TRBJ2-1
CDR3 protein: CASGGTSYNEQFF
CDR3 DNA: TGTGCCAGCGGGGGGACTAGTTACAATGAGCAGTTCTTC

V gene: TRBV30
clone size: NA
D gene: TRBD1
J gene: TRBJ2-5
CDR3 protein: CALTTGSTQYF
CDR3 DNA: TGTGCCCTAACGACAGGGTCCACCCAGTACTTC

V gene: TRBV7-2
clone size: NA
D gene: TRBD2
J gene: TRBJ2-3
CDR3 protein: CASSLASAGVTDTQYF
CDR3 DNA: TGTGCCAGCAGCTTAGCGTCGGCGGGAGTGACAGATACGCAGTATTTT

V gene: TRBV7-9
clone size: NA
D gene: NA
J gene: TRBJ1-3
CDR3 protein: CASSLRAGRRSSGNTIYF
CDR3 DNA: TGTGCCAGCAGCTTACGAGCAGGGAGGAGGTCCTCTGGAAACACCATATATTTT

V gene: TRBV18
clone size: NA
D gene: NA
J gene: TRBJ1-1
CDR3 protein: CASSPLGGEDTEAFF
CDR3 DNA: TGTGCCAGCTCACCACTCGGGGGGGAGGACACTGAAGCTTTCTTT

V gene: TRBV12-3/TRBV12-4
clone size: NA
D gene: TRBD1
J gene: TRBJ1-2
CDR3 protein: CASSIQGANGYTF
CDR3 DNA: TGTGCCAGCAGCATACAGGGGGCAAATGGCTACACCTTC

V gene: TRBV6-5
clone size: NA
D gene: TRBD1
J gene: TRBJ1-5
CDR3 protein: CASGDRGGFQPQHF
CDR3 DNA: TGTGCCAGCGGGGACAGGGGTGGGTTTCAGCCCCAGCATTTT

V gene: TRBV9
clone size: NA
D gene: NA
J gene: TRBJ2-5
CDR3 protein: CASSVGASLSSQETQYF
CDR3 DNA: TGTGCCAGCAGCGTAGGCGCTTCGCTTAGTTCCCAAGAGACCCAGTACTTC

V gene: TRBV28
clone size: NA
D gene: NA
J gene: TRBJ1-5
CDR3 protein: CASSLRSGGNQPQHF
CDR3 DNA: TGTGCCAGCTCCTTAAGGTCTGGAGGCAATCAGCCCCAGCATTTT

V gene: TRBV12-3/TRBV12-4
clone size: NA
D gene: NA
J gene: TRBJ1-1
CDR3 protein: CASRRGGTEAFF
CDR3 DNA: TGTGCCAGCAGACGGGGGGGAACTGAAGCTTTCTTT

V gene: TRBV29-1
clone size: NA
D gene: TRBD1
J gene: TRBJ2-1
CDR3 protein: CSAGDRGYNEQFF
CDR3 DNA: TGCAGCGCTGGGGACAGGGGATACAATGAGCAGTTCTTC

V gene: TRBV7-9
clone size: NA
D gene: NA
J gene: TRBJ1-6
CDR3 protein: CASSTVGGSYNSPLHF
CDR3 DNA: TGTGCCAGCAGCACGGTAGGAGGGTCCTATAATTCACCCCTCCACTTT

V gene: TRBV12-3/TRBV12-4
clone size: many
D gene: NA
J gene: TRBJ2-2
CDR3 protein: CASRRDSKGELFF
CDR3 DNA: TGTGCCAGCAGACGGGACTCAAAAGGGGAGCTGTTTTTT

V gene: TRBV18
clone size: NA
D gene: TRBD1
J gene: TRBJ2-3
CDR3 protein: CASSPRQGGDTDTQYF
CDR3 DNA: TGTGCCAGCTCACCTAGACAGGGGGGTGACACAGATACGCAGTATTTT